The source of this T cell receptor beta chain is a study of T cell responses to AZD1222 COVID-19 vaccine. Measured with immunoSEQ multiplex PCR; TCRdb has only the in-frame clones, and not every one. Of 130,000 or so clones detected, 89% appear once; the ten largest clones hold under 3.5%. Study-level points and caveats: Vaccine-associated CD4 TCRs spanned spike, dominant at 160-218 and 743-854. An increase in Spike-specific TCR breadth and depth was observed after two AZD1222 doses.

For this clone: Its antigen remains unidentified.

V was trimmed by 2 bases and J by 0 bases, leaving 26 bases between them. Germline CDR1 and CDR2: MDHEN and SYDVKM. This CDR3 is 21 amino acids long. The gene calls are TRBV28 and TRBJ2-4; D perhaps matches TRBD1 (5 bases). The sequence was obtained from an adult in good health. The input for sequencing was peripheral blood, taken on day 0 of AZD1222 vaccination. CDR3 protein: CASSLGTQGWRRVLAKNIQYF. The CDR3 DNA reads TGTGCCAGCAGTTTAGGAACGCAGGGATGGAGACGGGTCCTAGCCAAAAACATTCAGTACTTC.